These 32 T cell receptor beta chains came from one sample sequenced in a study of blood T cells in healthy people across ages. Together with a sample-barcoded 5' primer, a J-beta primer mix was included in a second PCR lasting about 7 to 11 cycles. TCRdb redid the calling of the 5' RACE reads with MiXCR, one entry per CDR3 protein. The sample includes almost 1 million distinct CDR3 sequences, just over 50% seen only once; the top ten take about a fifth. Sequencing was done on a sample of blood. All receptors come from a woman aged 55-70 years in good health.

This sequence joins TRBV10-3 and TRBJ2-5, with D perhaps TRBD2 (5 bases). CDR1 and CDR2 (germline): ENHRY, SYGVKD. CDR3 length: 12 amino acids. The V and J ends lost 8 bases and 11 bases respectively, with 18 bases between them. The DNA for the CDR3 is TGTGCCATCCGGAGCGGAAGTTTTGAGCAGTACTTC. This codes for CAIRSGSFEQYF.

The V gene is TRBV28, the J gene TRBJ2-7, with D tentatively TRBD1 (6 bases). The germline CDR1 and CDR2 sequences are MDHEN and SYDVKM. The CDR3 has 15 residues. V was pared by 6 bases and J by 2 bases, with 17 bases between. CDR3 nucleotide sequence: TGTGCCAGCAGCTACAGGCGACAGGAACCCTACGAGCAGTACTTC. Its protein product is CASSYRRQEPYEQYF.

This clonotype came up a few times. The chain is built from TRBV9 and TRBJ2-7; the match to TRBD2 covers 8 bases. This CDR3 has 15 amino acids. Germline loops: CDR1 SGDLS, CDR2 YYNGEE. V shed 4 bases, J shed 2 bases, and the junction held 8 bases outside the gene matches. The CDR3 coding sequence is TGTGCCAGCAGCACGTTAGCGGGAACCACCTACGAGCAGTACTTC. It translates to CASSTLAGTTYEQYF.

The V and J genes are TRBV7-2 and TRBJ2-1; 9 bases line up with TRBD1. After removal of 1 base from V and 13 bases from J, the junction contained 11 bases not matched to a gene. CDR3 length: 15 amino acids. Looked up from germline, CDR1 is SGHTA and CDR2 is FQGNSA. The CDR3 DNA follows: TGTGCCAGCAGCTTAGGGGACAGGGCATGGGAGACCCAGTTCTTC. Translation: CASSLGDRAWETQFF.

This chain links TRBV10-3 with TRBJ1-2; the D is unclear. The V gene's germline CDR1 is ENHRY and CDR2 SYGVKD. With 5 bases removed from V and 6 bases from J, the gap between germline ends came to 16 bases. This CDR3 is built from 14 residues. CDR3 amino acids: CAISQNNVADGYTF. CDR3 DNA sequence: TGTGCCATCAGTCAGAATAACGTCGCTGATGGCTACACCTTC.

This chain connects TRBV7-9 to TRBJ1-1, with no clear D. V shed 2 bases and J shed 1 base, with 11 bases lying between them. Looked up from germline, CDR1 is SEHNR and CDR2 is FQNEAQ (reference sequence). This CDR3 has 15 amino acids. This CDR3 is CASSLTVRKNTEAFF. The CDR3 bases are TGTGCCAGCAGCTTAACTGTGCGCAAGAACACTGAAGCTTTCTTT.

This clonotype occurred a few times. The rearrangement joins TRBV28 to TRBJ2-1, with D perhaps matching TRBD2 (5 bases). The ends were cut back, 2 bases at V and 13 bases at J, with 24 bases in the middle. This CDR3 has 16 residues. Germline V gene lookup returns CDR1 MDHEN and CDR2 SYDVKM. CDR3 region: CASSLGLRDSRKTQFF. The CDR3 DNA follows: TGTGCCAGCAGTTTAGGGCTTCGGGATAGTCGAAAGACCCAGTTCTTC.

The chain combines TRBV7-2 with TRBJ2-7; D ambiguous. The end of the DNA is better explained by TRBJ2-1, so the J call may be wrong. This CDR3 contains 16 residues. Germline assignment: CDR1 SGHTA and CDR2 FQGNSA. The CDR3 region is CASSLFAEIPASEQFF. The CDR3 bases are TGTGCCAGCAGCTTATTTGCTGAGATCCCGGCTAGTGAGCAGTTCTTC.

This clonotype occurred a few times. The rearrangement links TRBV4-1 to TRBJ2-5; 8 nucleotides agree with TRBD2. This CDR3 comprises 16 residues. Germline CDR1 reads MGHRA; CDR2 reads YSYEKL. J lost 3 bases, V lost 0 bases, and 6 bases had no gene match. The CDR3 DNA follows: TGCGCCAGCAGCCAAGATCCAGCGGGAGTTGAAGAGACCCAGTACTTC. This translates into CASSQDPAGVEETQYF.

This clonotype turned up a few times. The chain joins TRBV20-1 to TRBJ2-3; 9 positions match TRBD2. This CDR3 contains 15 residues. J gave up 4 bases and V 3 bases, and 8 bases lay outside the gene matches. Germline V lookup: CDR1 DFQATT, CDR2 SNEGSKA (reference sequence). The CDR3 loop is CSARGPSGTSDTQYF. CDR3 nucleotide sequence: TGCAGTGCTAGGGGTCCTAGCGGGACCTCAGATACGCAGTATTTT.

The V and J genes are TRBV20-1 and TRBJ2-7; a weak D match, TRBD1 (7 bases). The ends were cut back, 1 base at V and 2 bases at J, with 15 bases in the middle. CDR1 and CDR2 (germline): DFQATT, SNEGSKA (reference sequence). The CDR3 is 15 residues long. CDR3 DNA: TGCAGTGCTAGAGCCGGGGGACAGATAACCTACGAGCAGTACTTC. As protein: CSARAGGQITYEQYF.

This chain connects TRBV6-2 or TRBV6-3 to TRBJ2-1; D unresolved. This CDR3 spans 14 amino acids. Trimming pared 8 bases from V and 3 bases from J, leaving 14 bases between. The germline CDR1 and CDR2 sequences are MNHEY and SVGEGT. The DNA for the CDR3 is TGTGCCAGCCAGATGCGAGCGAACTACAATGAGCAGTTCTTC. Amino acid sequence: CASQMRANYNEQFF.

In its sample, this clonotype was seen many times. The CDR3 loop is CSVGGGPSYEQYF. The CDR3 DNA sequence: TGCAGCGTTGGGGGCGGACCTTCCTACGAGCAGTACTTC. V is TRBV29-1 and J is TRBJ2-7; the D gene is possibly TRBD1 (5 bases). Germline V gene data show CDR1 as SQVTM and CDR2 as ANQGSEA. This CDR3 has 13 residues. Trimming took 4 bases from V and 1 from J, leaving 11 bases between them.

This rearrangement joins TRBV9 to TRBJ1-2; D is undetermined. Trimming removed 0 bases from V and 6 bases from J, with 15 bases in between. The CDR3 is 15 amino acids. CDR1 SGDLS and CDR2 YYNGEE come from the germline V gene. The CDR3 protein is CASSVGFGDDHGYTF. Written as DNA, the CDR3 is TGTGCCAGCAGCGTAGGGTTCGGAGACGACCATGGCTACACCTTC.

The chain employs TRBV12-3 or TRBV12-4 and TRBJ2-5, with TRBD1 identical over 7 bases. V trimming: 5 bases; J trimming: 11 bases; junction bases outside the gene matches: 5. This CDR3 contains 11 residues. In DNA form, the CDR3 reads TGTGCCAGCAGTCAAGGACAGGATCAGTACTTC. The encoded protein is CASSQGQDQYF.

V gene TRBV2 combines with J gene TRBJ2-1; D is uncertain. Germline assignment: CDR1 SNHLY and CDR2 FYNNEI. The CDR3 covers 14 residues. Trimming cost V 6 bases and J 6 bases, with 15 bases left between them. Here the CDR3 DNA reads TGTGCCAGCAGCCAAGCCAGTCGTGGCAATGAGCAGTTCTTC. Translating gives CASSQASRGNEQFF.

The V and J genes are TRBV20-1 and TRBJ2-2, with D tentatively TRBD2 (5 bases). From germline, CDR1 is DFQATT and CDR2 SNEGSKA (reference sequence). The CDR3 consists of 13 residues. The ends were cut back, 5 bases at V and 14 bases at J, with 21 bases in the middle. The CDR3 coding sequence is TGCAGTGCTCCAACGGCGGGTGGCTGGAATCTGTTTTTT. Protein product: CSAPTAGGWNLFF.

This clonotype has only a few counts. The chain has TRBV10-1 and TRBJ2-3; the match to TRBD2 covers 9 bases. Trimming at V came to 4 bases and at J to 2 bases, leaving 4 bases not matched to a gene. Germline CDR1 is WNHNN and CDR2 is SYGVQD (reference sequence). CDR3 length: 15 amino acids. This chain's CDR3 is CASSVLAGPTDTQYF. As DNA, the CDR3 is TGCGCCAGCAGTGTCCTAGCGGGACCCACAGATACGCAGTATTTT.

The chain uses TRBV20-1 and TRBJ2-3, with D possibly matching TRBD2 (5 bases). This CDR3 comprises 15 residues. Trimming pared 0 bases from V and 6 bases from J, leaving 16 bases between. Germline V gene lookup returns CDR1 DFQATT and CDR2 SNEGSKA (reference sequence). CDR3 sequence: CSARDPRLAFDTQYF. In DNA form, the CDR3 reads TGCAGTGCTAGAGATCCCCGATTAGCGTTCGATACGCAGTATTTT.

This rearrangement joins TRBV7-9 to TRBJ1-2; TRBD1 aligns across 7 bases. Germline V gives CDR1 SEHNR, CDR2 FQNEAQ (reference sequence). V trimming: 4 bases; J trimming: 8 bases; junction bases outside the gene matches: 10. The CDR3 sequence is 14 residues long. The CDR3 sequence is CASSYTDRFGGYTF. In DNA form, the CDR3 reads TGTGCCAGCAGCTACACGGACAGGTTCGGGGGCTACACCTTC.

The table lists this clonotype with a few counts. The V gene is TRBV20-1, the J gene TRBJ2-7; the D is unclear. Germline V gene data show CDR1 as DFQATT and CDR2 as SNEGSKA (reference sequence). The V end lost 0 bases, the J end lost 6 bases, and 6 bases lay between the germline ends. The CDR3 runs to 11 residues. CDR3 sequence (DNA): TGCAGTGCTAGAGAGCCTCTCGAGCAGTACTTC. Translated, it gives CSAREPLEQYF.

The chain has TRBV7-9 and TRBJ2-5, with TRBD2 identical over 8 bases. The germline gives CDR1 SEHNR, CDR2 FQNEAQ (reference sequence). The V gene end was trimmed by 6 bases and the J gene end by 2 bases; junction bases not matched to a gene: 5. The CDR3 consists of 14 residues. In nucleotides, the CDR3 is TGTGCCAGCAGAAACTCGGGAGGGCAAGAGACCCAGTACTTC. Translated: CASRNSGGQETQYF.

This chain links TRBV20-1 with TRBJ2-1; D is undetermined. Germline lookup yields CDR1 DFQATT and CDR2 SNEGSKA (reference sequence). Trimming pared 5 bases from V and 0 bases from J, leaving 11 bases between. The CDR3 has 14 residues. The CDR3 nucleotides read TGCAGTGCTGACGGGTTTGACTCCTACAATGAGCAGTTCTTC. It specifies CSADGFDSYNEQFF.

V gene TRBV12-3 or TRBV12-4 combines with J gene TRBJ1-5; no clear D gene. This CDR3 region has 12 residues. Trimming pared 6 bases from V and 6 bases from J, leaving 9 bases between. CDR3 in amino acids: CASSPGSQPQHF. CDR3 bases: TGTGCCAGCAGCCCCGGGTCTCAGCCCCAGCATTTT.

The table lists this clonotype with a count of one. This sequence joins TRBV2 and TRBJ1-4; D is possibly TRBD1 (6 bases). V was shortened by 2 bases and J by 8 bases, with 12 bases between the two germline ends. Per the germline V gene, CDR1 is SNHLY and CDR2 is FYNNEI. This CDR3 region has 14 residues. CDR3 region: CASSEKGHSEKLFF. Here the CDR3 DNA reads TGTGCCAGCAGTGAAAAGGGACACAGCGAAAAACTGTTTTTT.

The chain has TRBV12-3 or TRBV12-4 and TRBJ2-1; the D is unclear. V was shortened by 1 base and J by 8 bases, with 12 bases between the two germline ends. The CDR3 has 14 amino acids. The CDR3, as DNA: TGTGCCAGCAGTTTAGGTCTATGGGCGGATGAGCAGTTCTTC. Translation gives CASSLGLWADEQFF.

V usage is TRBV10-2 and J usage is TRBJ2-1; 8 bases are a match to TRBD2. CDR1 WSHSY and CDR2 SAAADI come from the germline V gene. V lost 7 bases to trimming and J lost 1 base; unmatched junction nucleotides: 18. This CDR3 contains 19 residues. The chain's CDR3 is CASTPGKRERGQSYNEQFF. The CDR3 DNA reads as TGCGCCAGCACCCCGGGGAAGCGGGAGAGGGGTCAGTCCTACAATGAGCAGTTCTTC.

As concerns this clonotype: An end of the junction differs from the germline gene, which may be a read error. The chain has TRBV14 and TRBJ2-7; D gene ambiguous. The CDR3 covers 13 residues. Germline lookup yields CDR1 SGHDN and CDR2 FVKESK. CDR3 residues: CASSQGTWNELYF. CDR3 nucleotide sequence: TGTGCCAGCAGCCAAGGGACCTGGAACGAGCTGTACTTC.

This rearrangement joins TRBV20-1 to TRBJ2-1, with unresolved D. Germline CDR1 DFQATT, CDR2 SNEGSKA (reference sequence). The CDR3 covers 14 residues. The V end was cut by 3 bases, the J end by 0 bases, with 9 bases between. The CDR3 nucleotides are TGCAGTGCTAGGGACCATGGCTCCTACAATGAGCAGTTCTTC. The encoded protein is CSARDHGSYNEQFF.

This chain connects TRBV29-1 to TRBJ1-2; 7 bases fit TRBD1. Germline CDR1 and CDR2: SQVTM and ANQGSEA. Unmatched junction bases numbered 13, after V lost 7 bases and J lost 5 bases. The length of the CDR3 is 14 residues. CDR3 coding DNA: TGCAGCGCACGGGGACAGTCCGAGGGGTATGGCTACACCTTC. This gives the protein CSARGQSEGYGYTF. The variable domain in full, with the rest retrieved from reference TRBV29-1 and TRBJ1-2, is SAVISQKPSRDICQRGTSLTIQCQVDSQVTMMFWYRQQPGQSLTLIATANQGSEATYESGFVIDKFPISRPNLTFSTLTVSNMSPEDSSIYLCSARGQSEGYGYTFGSGTRLTVV.

This clonotype was detected only a few times. The V gene is TRBV18, the J gene TRBJ2-5; tentative D call: TRBD2 (5 bases). The CDR3 extends over 14 amino acids. V was trimmed by 6 bases and J by 6 bases, leaving 17 bases between them. CDR1 KGHSH and CDR2 LQKENI come from the germline V gene. In DNA, the CDR3 is TGTGCCAGCTCCGAGGGATCGAGGGTGAAGACCCAGTACTTC. Translation gives CASSEGSRVKTQYF.

The chain carries TRBV27 and TRBJ1-1; D is possibly TRBD1 (5 bases). V was shortened by 6 bases and J by 5 bases, with 16 bases between the two germline ends. CDR3 length: 14 residues. CDR1 and CDR2 from the germline V gene are MNHEY and SMNVEV (reference sequence). Written as DNA, the CDR3 is TGTGCCAGCAGGGGGGTCCCAGGTGGTACTGAAGCTTTCTTT. It encodes CASRGVPGGTEAFF.